This T cell receptor (beta chain) stems from a study of T cell responses to AZD1222 COVID-19 vaccine (dated by TCRdb to the early 2020s). Concerning the study at large: AZD1222 recipients with second doses at about 4 weeks or about 12 weeks were pooled, because spike-specific TCR depth and breadth did not differ between schedules. TCR sequencing covered some 250 trial participants: some 210 given two doses of AZD1222 and approximately 25 given two doses of MenACWY control vaccine. Trial participants were enrolled by age into subgroups of 18-55, 56-69 and 70-plus years, and roughly 160, 29 and 62 TCR-sequenced participants, respectively, were included in these subgroups.

Remarks on this clone: No cognate antigen has been identified for it. An end of the junction does not agree with germline; a read error may underlie this.

The full study reports these points: Participants were mostly white British and included more females than males, and it was suggested by the authors that clonal diversity may have been underestimated. Nearly half of unique spike-specific TCRs reportedly recognized epitopes outside regions mutated in the B.1.351 and B.1.1.7 variants. No day 14 peak-response samples were available, so repertoires were characterized only after the peak T cell response. Only five or six AZD1222 recipients were SARS-CoV-2 seropositive at baseline, limiting conclusions about previously exposed vaccinees. After two AZD1222 doses, spike-specific TCR breadth and depth were significantly higher than at day 0 and than in MenACWY recipients. The whole spike protein was spanned by vaccine-associated CD4 TCRs, and dominant responses were seen in regions 160-218 and 743-854. In the small 56-69-year group, the increase in depth fell short of significance, most likely because of low power.

CDR1 and CDR2 are drawn from the germline V gene: MDHEN, SYDVKM. The CDR3 contains 11 residues, cysteine and phenylalanine counted. Kept here is only the CDR3 DNA, which spans 33 bases and is read in frame from base 1. The time point label of this sample denotes: baseline before first vaccination. Samples from vaccinated people were obtained from the UK trials COV001 and COV002, which included a single-blind randomized controlled phase 2/3 trial of AZD1222 (ChAdOx1 nCoV-19) in healthy adults. Trial participant PBMC samples were collected at day 0 and day 28 after the second dose for TCRbeta chain sequencing. The CDR3 regions of human TCRbeta chains were subjected to immunosequencing. The authors processed their data as follows. TCRs in the repertoires were matched against a reference library of SARS-CoV-2-specific TCRs that had been generated with the MIRA antigen-specificity platform. Breadth was defined as the fraction of unique TCRs that were SARS-CoV-2-associated. Depth was defined as the fraction of total T cells that were SARS-CoV-2-associated. Using the MIRA data, each spike-specific TCR was mapped to the spike region that the TCR reacts to and placed in a CD4 or CD8 class. Log10-transformed breadth and depth values were compared by one-way ANOVA with Sidak's multiple comparisons tests. TCRdb carries this immuneACCESS record with in-frame sequences only. Its versions omit some clonotypes, under half of them owing to an unresolved V gene in the studies checked, with the rest unexplained. D and trimming come from the DNA, and the V and J calls and clone size come from that table. The sample contains approximately 130,000 clones, 85% to 90% of them found a single time. The ten biggest clones cover approximately 28% of the sample.

The receptor's source is an adult in good health. The sample consisted of peripheral blood, taken on day 0 of AZD1222 vaccination. This chain joins TRBV28 to TRBJ1-5; a confident D gene designation cannot be given. The CDR3 here reads CASSTNPPQHF. The nucleotide sequence is given as TGTGCCAGCAGTACCAATCCGCCCCAGCATTTT.